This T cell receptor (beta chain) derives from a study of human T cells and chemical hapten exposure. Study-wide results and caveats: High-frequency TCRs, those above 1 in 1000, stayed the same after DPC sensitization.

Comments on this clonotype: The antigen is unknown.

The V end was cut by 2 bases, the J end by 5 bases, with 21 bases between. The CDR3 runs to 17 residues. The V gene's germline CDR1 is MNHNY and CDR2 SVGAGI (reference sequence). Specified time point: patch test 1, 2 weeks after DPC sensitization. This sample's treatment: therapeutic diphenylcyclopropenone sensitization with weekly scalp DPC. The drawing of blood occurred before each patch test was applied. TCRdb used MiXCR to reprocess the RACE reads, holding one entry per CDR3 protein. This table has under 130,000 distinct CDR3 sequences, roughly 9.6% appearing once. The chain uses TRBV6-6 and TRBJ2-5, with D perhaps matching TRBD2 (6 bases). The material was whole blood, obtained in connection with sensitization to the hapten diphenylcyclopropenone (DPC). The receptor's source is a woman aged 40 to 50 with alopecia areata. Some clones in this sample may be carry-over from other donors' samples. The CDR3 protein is CASSYGPGGLGRETQYF. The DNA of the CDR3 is TGTGCCAGCAGTTACGGACCCGGGGGTCTTGGGAGGGAGACCCAGTACTTC.